The 20 T cell receptor beta chains below come from one sample, sequenced in a study of shared clonotypes between healthy human individuals. TCRdb's table, derived via immunoSEQ multiplex PCR, lists solely in-frame clones and lacks some. The profile shows around 940,000 clones, less than 85% of them singletons. Material for sequencing was memory CD4+ T cells sorted from blood. Subset meaning: CD45RA-negative fraction. These receptors came from a man between 18 and 29 years old in good health.

The chain couples TRBV18 to TRBJ1-6; 7 bases line up with TRBD1. CDR1 KGHSH and CDR2 LQKENI come from the germline V gene. The CDR3 sequence is 15 residues long. The V and J ends lost 2 bases and 9 bases, in that order; junction bases with no gene match: 7. The CDR3 DNA sequence: TGTGCCAGCTCACCAGAGACAGGGTTTGGTTCACCCCTCCACTTT. Protein sequence: CASSPETGFGSPLHF.

The rearrangement uses TRBV18 and TRBJ2-5; 9 positions agree with TRBD1. Germline V lookup: CDR1 KGHSH, CDR2 LQKENI. Trimming removed 3 bases from V and 5 bases from J; junction bases left unmatched: 7. The CDR3 spans 15 residues. The CDR3 reads CASSPGTGPGETQYF. In DNA form, the CDR3 reads TGTGCCAGCTCACCCGGGACAGGGCCCGGGGAGACCCAGTACTTC.

In the case of this clone: A single base separates this from a much larger clone, so it may be a read error. The chain combines TRBV5-8 with TRBJ2-1; D is undetermined. CDR3 length: 11 residues. Trimming left V 4 bases short and J 4 bases short, with 3 bases between. CDR1 is SGHTS and CDR2 is YDEGEE in the germline V gene. CDR3 amino acids: CASSLYNEQFF. CDR3 DNA: TGTGCCAGCAGCCTTTACAATGAGCAGTTCTTC. Drawing the rest from reference TRBV5-8 and TRBJ2-1, the complete variable domain is EAGVTQSPTHLIKTRGQQATLRCSPISGHTSVYWYQQALGLGLQFLLWYDEGEERNRGNFPPRFSGRQFPNYSSELNVNALELEDSALYLCASSLYNEQFFGPGTRLTVL.

The genes are TRBV9 and TRBJ2-1; D not certain. The CDR3 consists of 12 residues. V lost 0 bases, J lost 9 bases, and 7 bases lay in between. Germline V gene lookup returns CDR1 SGDLS and CDR2 YYNGEE. The CDR3 region is CASSVGSGEQFF. The CDR3 bases are TGTGCCAGCAGCGTAGGAAGTGGTGAGCAGTTCTTC.

V is TRBV7-8 and J is TRBJ1-3; D not resolved. CDR3 length equals 13 residues. Germline V gene data show CDR1 as SGHVS and CDR2 as FQNEAQ. V lost 5 bases to trimming and J lost 7 bases, with 12 bases between them. The chain's CDR3 is CASSPTLRNTIYF. Here the CDR3 DNA reads TGTGCCAGCAGCCCGACCCTCCGGAACACCATATATTTT.

V is TRBV7-6 and J is TRBJ2-5, with TRBD2 identical over 7 bases. Trimming removed 2 bases from V and 4 bases from J; junction bases left unmatched: 10. This CDR3 region has 16 residues. The germline V gene encodes CDR1 SGHVS and CDR2 FNYEAQ. DNA for the CDR3: TGTGCCAGCAGCTTATCGGCGCGGGGGTTAGGAGAGACCCAGTACTTC. It specifies CASSLSARGLGETQYF.

This clone was observed a few times. The chain carries TRBV21-1 and TRBJ2-7; no DNA check was done on the table's D call, TRBD1. TRBV21-1 represents a pseudogene. The CDR3 is made up of 16 amino acids. CDR3 protein: CASSNDRGRKVYEQYF. For the CDR3, the DNA is TGTGCCAGCAGCAACGACAGGGGGCGCAAAGTCTACGAGCAGTACTTC.

J is TRBJ2-1 and V is TRBV9; D is possibly TRBD2 (5 bases). Trimming took 3 bases from V and 4 from J, leaving 14 bases between them. Germline V CDR1 and CDR2: SGDLS, YYNGEE. This CDR3 contains 15 residues. The CDR3: CASSAGTGFYNEQFF. The DNA for the CDR3 is TGTGCCAGCAGCGCAGGAACGGGGTTTTACAATGAGCAGTTCTTC. The variable domain in full, with the rest retrieved from reference TRBV9 and TRBJ2-1, is DSGVTQTPKHLITATGQRVTLRCSPRSGDLSVYWYQQSLDQGLQFLIQYYNGEERAKGNILERFSAQQFPDLHSELNLSSLELGDSALYFCASSAGTGFYNEQFFGPGTRLTVL.

This chain connects TRBV11-2 to TRBJ2-7, with 7 bases lining up with TRBD2. V lost 5 bases and J lost 6; bases outside the gene matches: 10. There are 14 residues in the CDR3. The germline V gene encodes CDR1 SGHAT and CDR2 FQNNGV. CDR3 amino acids: CASSREVWGGEQYF. DNA for the CDR3: TGTGCCAGCAGCCGAGAGGTGTGGGGGGGCGAGCAGTACTTC.

This chain links TRBV6-5 with TRBJ2-7; D may be TRBD1 (6 bases). In germline, CDR1 is MNHEY, CDR2 SVGAGI. With 0 bases removed from V and 8 bases from J, the gap between germline ends came to 14 bases. The CDR3 has 14 amino acids. Here the CDR3 DNA reads TGTGCCAGCAGTTACTCGGTTATAACAGGGAAGCAGTACTTC. It is translated as CASSYSVITGKQYF.

The rearrangement uses TRBV6-5 and TRBJ2-7; no firm D call. The CDR3 is 14 residues long. Trimming removed 6 bases from V and 2 bases from J, with 14 bases in between. In germline, CDR1 is MNHEY, CDR2 SVGAGI. CDR3 bases: TGTGCCAGCAGGCAAACTACAGTTGCCTACGAGCAGTACTTC. This gives the protein CASRQTTVAYEQYF.

The V and J genes are TRBV7-9 and TRBJ2-3, with D perhaps TRBD2 (6 bases). The CDR3 covers 15 residues. V lost 0 bases and J lost 4, with 11 bases in between. CDR1 is SEHNR and CDR2 is FQNEAQ in the germline V gene (reference sequence). CDR3 coding DNA: TGTGCCAGCAGCTTAGCCGCGGGAAACGCAGATACGCAGTATTTT. It encodes CASSLAAGNADTQYF.

This clone occurred a few times. The identical CDR3 is also encoded by other nucleotide sequences in the sample. The chain couples TRBV5-4 to TRBJ2-7; D is unclear. CDR1 is SGHNT, CDR2 YYREEE, per germline (reference sequence). The CDR3 extends over 11 amino acids. V lost 3 bases and J lost 4, with 5 bases in between. CDR3 amino acids: CASSSQYEQYF. The DNA of the CDR3 is TGTGCCAGCAGCTCCCAGTACGAGCAGTACTTC. The full variable domain, with the rest looked up from reference TRBV5-4 and TRBJ2-7, is ETGVTQSPTHLIKTRGQQVTLRCSSQSGHNTVSWYQQALGQGPQFIFQYYREEENGRGNFPPRFSGLQFPNYSSELNVNALELDDSALYLCASSSQYEQYFGPGTRLTVT.

This chain uses TRBV5-4 with TRBJ1-2; D gene uncertain. The CDR3 contains 13 residues. V was trimmed by 2 bases and J by 4 bases, leaving 9 bases between them. Germline V lookup: CDR1 SGHNT, CDR2 YYREEE (reference sequence). CDR3 sequence reads: CASSFPDGYGYTF. As DNA, the CDR3 is TGTGCCAGCAGCTTTCCAGACGGCTATGGCTACACCTTC.

The V gene is TRBV11-2, the J gene TRBJ2-7; D is possibly TRBD1 (5 bases). Germline values: CDR1 SGHAT, CDR2 FQNNGV. The germline V and J ends were trimmed by 1 base and 2 bases, with 12 bases remaining between them. The CDR3 sequence is 15 residues long. CDR3 region: CASSLGAARAYEQYF. The CDR3 DNA reads as TGTGCCAGCAGCTTAGGGGCTGCCAGGGCCTACGAGCAGTACTTC.

This sequence joins TRBV18 and TRBJ1-2; D possibly corresponds to TRBD1 (6 bases). This CDR3 comprises 14 residues. Germline CDR1 is KGHSH and CDR2 is LQKENI. The V end lost 7 bases, the J end lost 8 bases, and 20 bases lay between the germline ends. This CDR3 reads CASYGGHPTEGYTF. The DNA of the CDR3 is TGTGCCAGCTATGGGGGACACCCTACGGAAGGCTACACCTTC.

The chain recombines TRBV7-9 with TRBJ2-3, with TRBD1 identical over 10 bases. V lost 4 bases to trimming and J lost 6 bases; unmatched junction nucleotides: 4. This CDR3 region has 14 residues. Germline V gene sequence: CDR1 SEHNR, CDR2 FQNEAQ (reference sequence). In nucleotides, the CDR3 is TGTGCCAGCAGCTCGGGACAGGGGATGGATACGCAGTATTTT. Its protein is CASSSGQGMDTQYF.

The chain uses TRBV6-5 and TRBJ2-3; D unclear. Germline CDR1 MNHEY, CDR2 SVGAGI. This CDR3 region has 13 residues. The V end was cut by 7 bases, the J end by 3 bases, with 11 bases between. CDR3: CASTSASTDTQYF. The CDR3, as DNA: TGTGCCAGCACGTCGGCTAGTACAGATACGCAGTATTTT.

This clone was seen more than once but under ten times. The gene calls are TRBV18 and TRBJ1-1; D is uncertain. The V gene's germline CDR1 is KGHSH and CDR2 LQKENI. The ends were cut back, 2 bases at V and 1 base at J, with 11 bases in the middle. This CDR3 comprises 15 residues. CDR3 loop: CASSPNMGKNTEAFF. CDR3 coding DNA: TGTGCCAGCTCACCAAATATGGGGAAGAACACTGAAGCTTTCTTT.

The V call is TRBV4-1, the J call TRBJ1-6; TRBD1 matches at 9 bases. V trimming: 0 bases; J trimming: 4 bases; junction bases outside the gene matches: 10. The CDR3 has 19 amino acids. Germline CDR1 MGHRA, CDR2 YSYEKL. CDR3 DNA sequence: TGCGCCAGCAGCCAAGATTTCAGGACCGGGACAGGGTATAATTCACCCCTCCACTTT. Translated, it gives CASSQDFRTGTGYNSPLHF.